This T cell receptor (beta chain) was observed in a study of T cells in Graves' hyperthyroidism and ophthalmopathy. Trimming left V 5 bases short and J 5 bases short, with 9 bases between. Germline V gives CDR1 MDHEN, CDR2 SYDVKM. This CDR3 contains 12 residues. This clonotype was recorded at least ten times. It was considered stable Graves' hyperthyroidism when ophthalmopathy did not progress within 18 months. It was RNA transcripts that yielded the amplified TCR beta CDR3 regions. The HTBI primer set served for first-round RT-PCR of the TCR CDR3. MiXCR, applied by TCRdb to the multiplex PCR reads, yields one record per CDR3 protein. The sample carries a few hundred thousand distinct CDR3 sequences, around a sixth recorded once.

Sequencing was carried out using blood. The V gene is TRBV28, the J gene TRBJ1-2; no firm D call. The sequence was collected from a woman in her forties or fifties with Graves' hyperthyroidism. DNA for the CDR3: TGTGCCAGCAGTCCCCAGCTTTATGGCTACACCTTC. Protein sequence: CASSPQLYGYTF.